The 10 T cell receptor beta chains given below trace back to one sample, sequenced in a study of T cell responses to AZD1222 COVID-19 vaccine. Method: immunoSEQ multiplex PCR; TCRdb's copy keeps in-frame clones and lacks some. The sample lists roughly 120,000 clones, more than 85% occurring once. Sequenced here: peripheral blood, sampled on day 0 of AZD1222 vaccination. The receptors stem from an adult in good health.

The CDR3 coding sequence is TGCGCCAGCAGCTACGGACAGGGAGGCGACATTCAGTACTTC. It codes for CASSYGQGGDIQYF. The chain links TRBV5-1 to TRBJ2-4, with 8 bases identical to TRBD1. Germline CDR1 SGHRS, CDR2 YFSETQ. Trimming at V came to 3 bases and at J to 8 bases, leaving 7 bases not matched to a gene. The CDR3 covers 14 residues.

This CDR3 reads CASNRDSSYEQYF. In DNA, the CDR3 is TGTGCCAGTAACCGGGACAGCTCCTACGAGCAGTACTTC. This sequence joins TRBV2 and TRBJ2-7; 7 bases line up with TRBD1. The germline CDR1 and CDR2 sequences are SNHLY and FYNNEI. The CDR3 totals 13 residues. J gave up 0 bases and V 9 bases, and 5 bases lay outside the gene matches.

The J gene is TRBJ2-7, the V gene TRBV7-2; 8 nucleotides line up with TRBD1. V was clipped by 2 bases and J by 5 bases; unmatched bases: 5. Germline V gene sequence: CDR1 SGHTA, CDR2 FQGNSA. This CDR3 has 14 amino acids. The CDR3: CASSLSGGSDEQYF. The CDR3 region has the DNA TGTGCCAGCAGCTTATCAGGGGGCAGTGACGAGCAGTACTTC.

The V and J genes are TRBV10-3 and TRBJ2-5, with 7 bases that match TRBD2. The trim removed 2 bases at V and 5 bases at J, leaving 8 bases unmatched. The CDR3 sequence is 15 residues long. Per germline, CDR1 ENHRY and CDR2 SYGVKD. The CDR3 DNA reads TGTGCCATCAGTGAGGAGGGAGGGCCGCAGGAGACCCAGTACTTC. Its translation: CAISEEGGPQETQYF.

The chain employs TRBV5-4 and TRBJ2-2; D is ambiguous. Trimming took 4 bases from V and 4 from J, leaving 11 bases between them. The CDR3 covers 14 residues. The V gene's germline CDR1 is SGHNT and CDR2 YYREEE (reference sequence). The CDR3 coding sequence is TGTGCCAGCAGCCCTGGGGTGACCACCGGGGAGCTGTTTTTT. Its translation: CASSPGVTTGELFF.

The V and J genes are TRBV3-1 (or the pseudogene TRBV3-2) and TRBJ2-3; D is unresolved. This CDR3 is 13 amino acids long. The germline V gene has CDR1 LGHDT and CDR2 YNNKEL (reference sequence). V shed 3 bases and J shed 0 bases, with 4 bases lying between them. In nucleotides, the CDR3 is TGTGCCAGCAGCCAGCTTAGCACAGATACGCAGTATTTT. Its translation: CASSQLSTDTQYF.

V is TRBV5-6 and J is TRBJ2-5, with D possibly matching TRBD2 (6 bases). This CDR3 has 16 residues. The germline V and J ends were trimmed by 2 bases and 0 bases, with 14 bases remaining between them. Germline-derived CDR1 and CDR2 are SGHDT and YYEEEE. The CDR3, as DNA: TGTGCCAGCAGCTTAGTAGCGGCCAAGTACCAAGAGACCCAGTACTTC. It yields the protein CASSLVAAKYQETQYF.

The chain has TRBV27 and TRBJ1-1; D not resolved. V gave up 7 bases and J gave up 0 bases, with 3 bases separating them. Germline V CDR1 and CDR2: MNHEY, SMNVEV (reference sequence). The CDR3 consists of 11 residues. The CDR3 loop is CASKLNTEAFF. The CDR3 region has the DNA TGTGCCAGCAAGTTGAACACTGAAGCTTTCTTT.

The chain carries TRBV13 and TRBJ2-7; D may correspond to TRBD1 or TRBD2 (5 bases each). The CDR3 sequence is 14 residues long. The germline gives CDR1 PRHDT, CDR2 FYEKMQ (reference sequence). V was shortened by 6 bases and J by 4 bases, with 16 bases between the two germline ends. The CDR3 nucleotides read TGTGCCAGCAGTGAGGGGTTAGTTAAATACGAGCAGTACTTC. Residues: CASSEGLVKYEQYF.

The genes are TRBV5-4 and TRBJ1-1, with no clear D. This CDR3 has 14 residues. V was cut by 5 bases and J by 1 base, with 12 bases left in between. From germline, CDR1 is SGHNT and CDR2 YYREEE (reference sequence). This CDR3 reads CASSSFAPNTEAFF. The CDR3 DNA is TGTGCCAGCAGTTCATTCGCCCCGAACACTGAAGCTTTCTTT.